This T cell receptor (beta chain) stems from a study of T-cell memory formation after mild COVID-19. TCRdb re-called the 5' RACE reads through MiXCR, storing one row per CDR3 protein. The sample lists fewer than 700,000 distinct CDR3 sequences, about 20% occurring once. The CDR3 runs 15 residues. Trimming removed 1 base at V and 7 bases at J, with 18 bases between. Germline CDR1 and CDR2: SGHRS and YFSETQ. This TCR was sampled from an adult woman who had mild COVID-19 (a few samples of this study predate the infection). Cell type and time point are not known. Sequenced input: PBMCs or a T cell subset sorted from them (not recorded which). The V and J genes are TRBV5-1 and TRBJ2-7; a possible D gene is TRBD1 (8 bases). Here the CDR3 DNA reads TGCGCCAGCAGCTTGCTACAGGGGGGGGTCATTGAGCAGTACTTC. Translated: CASSLLQGGVIEQYF.